These T cell receptor beta chains were read from a single sample in a study of shared clonotypes between healthy human individuals. Some clones are missing from TCRdb's copy, which holds only in-frame ones; the method was immunoSEQ multiplex PCR. Of 650,000 to 750,000 clones listed, less than 80% are singletons. What was sequenced was memory CD4+ T cells sorted from blood. The receptors shown here come from a woman between 25 and 40 years old in good health. The CDR3 runs from the conserved cysteine through the conserved F or W. The order of the fields is CDR3 DNA, CDR3 protein, D gene, clone size, V gene, J gene. A D gene is named only where the DNA matches it firmly. Some rows have no size entry. The others give once, few or many, or a class for an expanded clone.

TGCGCCAGCAGCCAAGGGGGGTTAAGTAGCGGGATTTACGAGCAGTACTTC,CASSQGGLSSGIYEQYF,TRBD2,NA,TRBV4-1,TRBJ2-7
TGTGCCACCAGCAGAGTCCTGGGACTAGCGGGAGGCGGAACCTACAATGAGCAGTTCTTC,CATSRVLGLAGGGTYNEQFF,TRBD2,NA,TRBV15,TRBJ2-1
TGTGCCAGCAGTGAGGTCAGGGGGGGCACCGGGGAGCTGTTTTTT,CASSEVRGGTGELFF,NA,NA,TRBV2,TRBJ2-2
TGCGCCAGCAGCTTGGCGCCTAGCGGGAGGGATAGCAATGAGCAGTTCTTC,CASSLAPSGRDSNEQFF,TRBD2,once,TRBV5-1,TRBJ2-1
TGTGCCATCGGCGGGAGTAGCGGGACGGCCACCGGGGAGCTGTTTTTT,CAIGGSSGTATGELFF,TRBD2,few,TRBV10-3,TRBJ2-2
TGCAGCGTTGGTATAGGGGGCGGCGGGTACGAGCAGTACTTC,CSVGIGGGGYEQYF,TRBD1,NA,TRBV29-1,TRBJ2-7
TGTGCCAGCACTGGCCGTTTCACAGATACGCAGTATTTT,CASTGRFTDTQYF,NA,NA,TRBV9,TRBJ2-3
TGTGCCAGCAGCTACCTCGGACCGGGACAGGGGCACAATGAGCAGTTCTTC,CASSYLGPGQGHNEQFF,TRBD1,NA,TRBV7-9,TRBJ2-1
TGTGCCAGCAGCTCTGGCGGGCTTTCCTACGAGCAGTACTTC,CASSSGGLSYEQYF,NA,many,TRBV5-4,TRBJ2-7
TGCGCCAGCAGCTTTTCCGTCCAAGAGACCCAGTACTTC,CASSFSVQETQYF,NA,many,TRBV5-1,TRBJ2-5
TGTGCCAGCCGCAGGACTAGCGGGACGGGAGAGCAGTACTTC,CASRRTSGTGEQYF,TRBD2,NA,TRBV2,TRBJ2-7
TGTGCCAGCAGGGCTAACCCGGGACCTTATGGCTACACCTTC,CASRANPGPYGYTF,NA,few,TRBV28,TRBJ1-2
TGTGCCAGCAGTCTTGGACAGGTCCTCAATCAGCCCCAGCATTTT,CASSLGQVLNQPQHF,TRBD1,NA,TRBV28,TRBJ1-5
TGTGCCAGCAGCTTGTATATGTCATCAGATAGCAATCAGCCCCAGCATTTT,CASSLYMSSDSNQPQHF,NA,NA,TRBV5-6,TRBJ1-5
TGTGCCAGCAATGGGGGAGGGAGGGATACGCAGTATTTT,CASNGGGRDTQYF,TRBD2,NA,TRBV28,TRBJ2-3
TGTGCCAGCAGTGACAGGGTTCCAGATACGCAGTATTTT,CASSDRVPDTQYF,TRBD1,NA,TRBV28,TRBJ2-3
TGTGCCAGCAGCCCAGATAGCGGGAAGGACACCGGGGAGCTGTTTTTT,CASSPDSGKDTGELFF,TRBD2,NA,TRBV7-9,TRBJ2-2
TGTGCCAGCACTGGGTCCCGGAGTCTGGGATACGAGCAGTACTTC,CASTGSRSLGYEQYF,NA,NA,TRBV6-5,TRBJ2-7
TGTGCCAGCAGCTTAACGCCGGCGGATGACACTGAAGCTTTCTTT,CASSLTPADDTEAFF,NA,NA,TRBV7-3,TRBJ1-1
TGCGCCAGCAGCTTGGCACTAGCGGGAGTCGATGAGCAGTTCTTC,CASSLALAGVDEQFF,TRBD2,NA,TRBV5-1,TRBJ2-1
TGTGCCAGCAGTTTAGAGGCGGGAGCCTACAATGAGCAGTTCTTC,CASSLEAGAYNEQFF,TRBD2,NA,TRBV27,TRBJ2-1
TGTGCCAGCATTATCTCGTCACGGGACACTGAAGCTTTCTTT,CASIISSRDTEAFF,NA,NA,TRBV6-1,TRBJ1-1
TGTGCCAGCAGCACGGGACAGGCGAACACTGAAGCTTTCTTT,CASSTGQANTEAFF,TRBD1,NA,TRBV28,TRBJ1-1
TGTGCCAGCAGTCTAACCACAGCGGGAGTGTACTACGAGCAGTACTTC,CASSLTTAGVYYEQYF,TRBD2,NA,TRBV27,TRBJ2-7
TGTGCCAGCAGCCCCCCCCACTTGCGCAATGAGCAGTTCTTC,CASSPPHLRNEQFF,NA,NA,TRBV14,TRBJ2-1
TGTGCCAGCAGCTGGGGGGTAAATCAGCCCCAGCATTTT,CASSWGVNQPQHF,NA,few,TRBV6-1,TRBJ1-5
TGTGCCAGTAGCGTCCGGCCCAGCTCTGGAAACACCATATATTTT,CASSVRPSSGNTIYF,NA,few,TRBV19,TRBJ1-3
TGTGCCAGCAGCCAAGATCGCAGGGGACTAGCGGGGGATACGCAGTATTTT,CASSQDRRGLAGDTQYF,TRBD2,NA,TRBV4-2,TRBJ2-3
TGTGCCAGCAGCTTAGGGACAGGGGCCCCTAATCAGCCCCAGCATTTT,CASSLGTGAPNQPQHF,TRBD1,NA,TRBV7-8,TRBJ1-5
TGTGCCAGCAGTTACTCGTGGGGGGCGCTCAATGAAAAACTGTTTTTT,CASSYSWGALNEKLFF,NA,NA,TRBV6-6,TRBJ1-4
TGTGCCAGCAGCCCAAAACAGGGGGCATCCTACAATGAGCAGTTCTTC,CASSPKQGASYNEQFF,TRBD1,once,TRBV4-2,TRBJ2-1
TGTGCCAGCAGCTTATTGGGGGCGAGGCTGTTTTTT,CASSLLGARLFF,NA,NA,TRBV11-2,TRBJ1-4
TGCGCCAGCAGCTTGGGTCTGGAGAATGAAAAACTGTTTTTT,CASSLGLENEKLFF,NA,many,TRBV5-1,TRBJ1-4
TGTGCCAGCACCGACAGGGGAGGCGGGAGCCCCTGGACCCAGTACTTC,CASTDRGGGSPWTQYF,NA,many,TRBV18,TRBJ2-5
TGTGCCAGTAATTTTTTGGACGCAGATACGCAGTATTTT,CASNFLDADTQYF,NA,NA,TRBV19,TRBJ2-3
TGCAGCGCGCCCCCACCGACAGGGTCCGGCTATGGCTACACCTTC,CSAPPPTGSGYGYTF,TRBD1,NA,TRBV29-1,TRBJ1-2
TGCGCCAGCAGCTTGGATTCGGGAGGGTACAATGAGCAGTTCTTC,CASSLDSGGYNEQFF,TRBD2,many,TRBV5-1,TRBJ2-1
TGTGCCAGCAGGGACCAGGGGCTTAGCGGAGAGACCCAGTACTTC,CASRDQGLSGETQYF,NA,NA,TRBV2,TRBJ2-5
TGTGCCAGCAGTGGCGGGACAGGATACAATGAGCAGTTCTTC,CASSGGTGYNEQFF,TRBD1,NA,TRBV2,TRBJ2-1
TGTGCCATCAGTGAGTCCTTCGTGTCGGGCCAAAACACTGAAGCTTTCTTT,CAISESFVSGQNTEAFF,NA,few,TRBV10-3,TRBJ1-1